Listed below are T cell receptor beta chains from one sample, sequenced in a study of T cells after posttransplantation cyclophosphamide. Measured with immunoSEQ multiplex PCR; TCRdb has only the in-frame clones, and not every one. This table has 11,000 to 15,000 clones, roughly 80% appearing once. Sequenced sample: memory CD4+ T cells sorted from PBMCs. The receptor set was obtained from a man aged 45 to 65. CDR3s include the opening cysteine and the closing phenylalanine or tryptophan. The D gene is left open where the match is weak. The listing skips clone size in some rows; elsewhere it reads once, few, many or a size class.

d_gene | j_gene | abundance | v_gene | CDR3aa | CDR3nt
- | TRBJ2-5 | once | TRBV9 | CASSPGGETQYF | TGTGCCAGCAGCCCTGGGGGGGAGACCCAGTACTTC
TRBD1 | TRBJ2-1 | - | TRBV2 | CASRTGTGGFNEQFF | TGTGCCAGCAGGACCGGGACAGGGGGCTTTAATGAGCAGTTCTTC
TRBD1 | TRBJ1-1 | - | TRBV6-6 | CASSSRGPGEAFF | TGTGCCAGCAGCTCCAGGGGGCCGGGTGAAGCTTTCTTT
- | TRBJ2-1 | - | TRBV15 | CATSRDLQSHEQFF | TGTGCCACCAGCAGAGATTTACAGTCCCATGAGCAGTTCTTC
TRBD1 | TRBJ2-7 | medium-sized | TRBV18 | CASSPVEGARYEQYF | TGTGCCAGCTCACCAGTTGAGGGGGCGAGATACGAGCAGTACTTC
TRBD2 | TRBJ2-7 | - | TRBV9 | CASSPRLAGYYEQYF | TGTGCCAGCAGCCCCAGACTAGCGGGTTACTACGAGCAGTACTTC
- | TRBJ2-5 | - | TRBV19 | CAAGRETQYF | TGTGCCGCGGGGCGCGAGACCCAGTACTTC
TRBD1 | TRBJ1-1 | once | TRBV19 | CASTSQGRHEAFF | TGTGCCAGTACCTCACAGGGGCGGCATGAAGCTTTCTTT
TRBD2 | TRBJ2-3 | - | TRBV19 | CASSSGLASGTDTQYF | TGTGCCAGTAGTTCCGGACTAGCGAGCGGGACAGATACGCAGTATTTT
TRBD1 | TRBJ1-6 | - | TRBV18 | CASSLSTGLNSPLHF | TGTGCCAGCTCCCTGTCGACAGGGTTGAATTCACCCCTCCACTTT
TRBD1 | TRBJ1-4 | - | TRBV4-2 | CASSQETGAWRGEKLFF | TGTGCCAGCAGCCAAGAGACAGGGGCCTGGAGAGGTGAAAAACTGTTTTTT
TRBD1 | TRBJ1-1 | - | TRBV2 | CASRPGQGVRANTEAFF | TGTGCCAGCAGGCCGGGACAGGGGGTTAGGGCGAACACTGAAGCTTTCTTT
- | TRBJ1-6 | once | TRBV28 | CASSSFGGSYNSPLHF | TGTGCCAGCAGTAGTTTCGGGGGATCCTATAATTCACCCCTCCACTTT
- | TRBJ1-5 | - | TRBV6-5 | CASSQGRPQHF | TGTGCCAGCAGTCAAGGGAGGCCCCAGCATTTT
- | TRBJ2-6 | few | TRBV19 | CASSNGRESGANVLTF | TGTGCCAGTAGCAACGGACGGGAGTCTGGGGCCAACGTCCTGACTTTC
- | TRBJ2-3 | - | TRBV10-3 | CAIRVDWNTDTQYF | TGTGCCATCAGGGTGGACTGGAACACAGATACGCAGTATTTT
TRBD1 | TRBJ1-1 | - | TRBV19 | CATRTGWNTEAFF | TGTGCCACCCGGACAGGGTGGAACACTGAAGCTTTCTTT
- | TRBJ1-3 | - | TRBV6-5 | CASSYSNSNSGNTIYF | TGTGCCAGCAGTTACTCGAACTCGAATTCGGGAAACACCATATATTTT
TRBD2 | TRBJ2-5 | few | TRBV2 | CASSANSGREETQYF | TGTGCCAGCAGCGCCAATAGCGGGAGGGAAGAGACCCAGTACTTC
- | TRBJ1-2 | - | TRBV19 | CASSIVGAGVYGYTF | TGTGCCAGTAGTATAGTGGGGGCGGGGGTCTATGGCTACACCTTC
- | TRBJ2-3 | - | TRBV5-1 | CASSFPSAESLLSGTQYF | TGCGCCAGCAGCTTTCCGAGCGCGGAGTCCCTCCTCAGTGGTACGCAGTATTTT
TRBD1 | TRBJ1-4 | - | TRBV4-1 | CASSQVARGNEKLFF | TGCGCCAGCAGCCAAGTAGCCAGGGGGAATGAAAAACTGTTTTTT
- | TRBJ2-1 | - | TRBV6-5 | CASSNSGEQFF | TGTGCCAGCAGTAACAGCGGTGAGCAGTTCTTC
TRBD2 | TRBJ2-7 | - | TRBV2 | CASRAGTIHEQYF | TGTGCCAGCAGGGCCGGGACTATCCACGAGCAGTACTTC
- | TRBJ2-7 | - | TRBV29-1 | CSGGQGGNEQYF | TGCAGTGGCGGACAGGGAGGGAACGAGCAGTACTTC
TRBD1 | TRBJ1-5 | once | TRBV6-4 | CASSEGTGPSWGGNQPQHF | TGTGCCAGCAGTGAGGGGACAGGGCCGTCTTGGGGAGGCAATCAGCCCCAGCATTTT
- | TRBJ2-7 | - | TRBV7-6 | CASSSTDHGSLEQYF | TGTGCCAGCAGCTCCACCGACCACGGGAGCCTCGAGCAGTACTTC
TRBD2 | TRBJ2-2 | - | TRBV19 | CASSTTGGAGELFF | TGTGCCAGTAGTACGACTGGGGGGGCCGGGGAGCTGTTTTTT
- | TRBJ2-1 | - | TRBV4-1 | CASSTQNLNEQFF | TGCGCCAGCTCGACACAAAACCTCAATGAGCAGTTCTTC
- | TRBJ1-2 | few | TRBV30 | CAWTSRGGWGYTF | TGTGCCTGGACCTCTCGTGGGGGGTGGGGCTACACCTTC
- | TRBJ2-3 | - | TRBV7-3 | CASSFSITDTQYF | TGTGCCAGCAGCTTTAGCATAACAGATACGCAGTATTTT
TRBD1 | TRBJ1-3 | - | TRBV18 | CASSDGQGTGNTIYF | TGTGCCAGCTCAGACGGACAGGGAACCGGAAACACCATATATTTT
- | TRBJ2-1 | - | TRBV4-2 | CASSQVWEVGAPREQFF | TGTGCCAGCAGCCAAGTATGGGAAGTGGGGGCTCCCAGGGAGCAGTTCTTC
- | TRBJ2-3 | once | TRBV7-3 | CASSLTGSTDTQYF | TGTGCCAGCAGCTTAACCGGGAGCACAGATACGCAGTATTTT
- | TRBJ1-5 | - | TRBV6-5 | CASSQGRPQHF | TGTGCCAGCAGTCAGGGGCGGCCCCAGCATTTT
- | TRBJ2-3 | - | TRBV4-2 | CASSQLGSGNTDTQYF | TGTGCCAGCAGCCAACTAGGTTCGGGGAACACAGATACGCAGTATTTT
- | TRBJ2-3 | - | TRBV1 | CTSSLRWYGRGTDTQYF | TGCACCAGCAGCCTCAGATGGTATGGGAGAGGAACAGATACGCAGTATTTT
- | TRBJ1-2 | - | TRBV7-2 | CASIVNSHGYTF | TGTGCCAGCATCGTAAACAGCCATGGCTACACCTTC
- | TRBJ1-1 | few | TRBV7-6 | CASSGIGDNTEAFF | TGTGCCAGCAGCGGAATAGGGGATAACACTGAAGCTTTCTTT
- | TRBJ2-5 | few | TRBV7-7 | CASSFFLSETQYF | TGTGCTAGCAGCTTCTTTTTATCAGAGACCCAGTACTTC
TRBD2 | TRBJ2-7 | - | TRBV7-7 | CASSWNSGMPSSYEQYF | TGTGCTAGCAGCTGGAACAGCGGGATGCCCTCCTCCTACGAGCAGTACTTC
TRBD1 | TRBJ2-3 | - | TRBV7-2 | CASSPGTGTLFRAVDTQYF | TGTGCCAGCAGCCCCGGGACAGGGACCCTTTTCAGGGCTGTAGATACGCAGTATTTT
- | TRBJ1-1 | - | TRBV7-6 | CASSNRLRTETEAFF | TGTGCCAGCAGCAACCGGCTACGGACAGAGACTGAAGCTTTCTTT
TRBD2 | TRBJ2-1 | - | TRBV7-3 | CASSFGGSGSNEQFF | TGTGCCAGCAGCTTTGGTGGTAGCGGGAGCAATGAGCAGTTCTTC
- | TRBJ1-1 | few | TRBV5-1 | CASSYSKNTEAFF | TGCGCCAGCAGCTATAGTAAGAACACTGAAGCTTTCTTT
- | TRBJ1-6 | - | TRBV6-1 | CASSEFGERYNSPLHF | TGTGCCAGCAGTGAATTCGGAGAACGCTATAATTCACCCCTCCACTTT
- | TRBJ1-5 | - | TRBV16 | CASSQSGRSNQPQHF | TGTGCCAGCAGCCAATCGGGCAGGAGCAATCAGCCCCAGCATTTT
TRBD2 | TRBJ2-3 | - | TRBV5-6 | CASTPRGGRDTDTQYF | TGTGCCAGCACCCCCCGTGGCGGGAGAGACACAGATACGCAGTATTTT